A selection of T cell receptor beta chains follows, all from one sample in a study of metastatic and nonmetastatic thyroid tumors. With MiXCR, TCRdb reprocessed the PCR reads. The profile covers about 49,000 clones, with about 4.2% appearing a single time and around a tenth taken by the ten largest. Sequencing used blood. These TCRs come from a female donor with papillary thyroid cancer or a benign thyroid nodule (not recorded which). Some clones in this sample may be carry-over from other donors' samples. The CDR3 runs from the conserved cysteine through the conserved F or W. A D gene is named only where the DNA matches it firmly. Not all rows give a size; the values are once, few, many and, for expanded clones, a class.

v_call	clone_size	j_call	d_call	cdr3_nt	cdr3_aa
TRBV20-1	many	TRBJ1-4	TRBD1	TGCAGCGGACAGGGGGGTGGGGAAAGAATGAAAAAACTGTTTTTT	CSGQGGGERMKKLFF
TRBV5-1	many	TRBJ2-3	NA	TGCGCCAGCAGCCCGGACAACACAGATACGCAGTATTTT	CASSPDNTDTQYF
TRBV12-3/TRBV12-4	NA	TRBJ2-3	NA	TGTGCCAGCAGGTCTCGATGGACAGATACGCAGTGTTTT	CASRSRWTDTQCF
TRBV10-3	few	TRBJ1-1	NA	TGTGTCATCGCCGAGACAGGAGTCACTGAAGCTTTCTTT	CVIAETGVTEAFF
TRBV27	NA	TRBJ2-6	NA	TGTGCCAGCAGTCCCAACAGTGGACCAGGGGCCAACGTCCTTACTTTC	CASSPNSGPGANVLTF
TRBV12-3/TRBV12-4	many	TRBJ2-7	TRBD1	TGTGCCAGCAGTGACCGGGACAGCTCCTACGAGCAGTACTTC	CASSDRDSSYEQYF
TRBV19	few	TRBJ2-3	TRBD2	TGTGCCAGCCGAGGACTAGCGACGAGCACAGATACGCAGTATTTT	CASRGLATSTDTQYF
TRBV24-1	NA	TRBJ2-2	TRBD2	TGTGCCACCAGCGGCCGGAAACTAGCGGGACGAATCAACACCGGGGAGCTGTTTTTT	CATSGRKLAGRINTGELFF
TRBV5-6	many	TRBJ1-1	NA	TGTGCCAGCAGCCCGGTAGGAGTGATGAACACTGAAGCTTTCTTT	CASSPVGVMNTEAFF
TRBV5-1	NA	TRBJ2-2	NA	TGCGCCAGCAGCTTGGCGAGTGGTAGTACGAACACCGTGGAGCTGTTTTTT	CASSLASGSTNTVELFF
TRBV20-1	many	TRBJ1-5	NA	TGCAGTGCTAGAGAAAGTAAGGGGTTCCAGCCCCAGCATTTT	CSARESKGFQPQHF
TRBV3-1	few	TRBJ2-7	NA	TGTGCCAGCAGCCAAGACGGGGGGCTACGCGAGCAGTACTTC	CASSQDGGLREQYF
TRBV13	many	TRBJ2-7	NA	TGTGCCAGCAGCTTAGGGACAGGAACTTACGAGCAGTACTTC	CASSLGTGTYEQYF
TRBV30	many	TRBJ1-4	NA	TGTGCCTGGAGGTTGGGGGAAAAACTGTTTTTT	CAWRLGEKLFF
TRBV7-2	many	TRBJ1-6	NA	TGTGCCAGCAGCTTAGAATTAACCGGGGTTAATTCACCCCTCCACTTT	CASSLELTGVNSPLHF
TRBV6-1	few	TRBJ2-7	TRBD2	TGTGCCAGCAGTCCATTAGGTCCAGCGGGAGGGTACGAGCAGTACTTC	CASSPLGPAGGYEQYF
TRBV6-1	NA	TRBJ2-2	TRBD2	TGTGCCAGCACCGTCACTAGCGGGAGGGCCCTCCGGCCCGGGGAGCTGTTTTTT	CASTVTSGRALRPGELFF
TRBV5-1	NA	TRBJ2-5	TRBD2	TGCGCCAGCAGCTTGGCTGCTAGCGGGGAAGAGACCCAGTACTTC	CASSLAASGEETQYF
TRBV15	many	TRBJ2-2	TRBD2	TGTGCCACCAGCAGAGACCGCGGGGGCGGGGAGCTGTTTTTT	CATSRDRGGGELFF
TRBV28	few	TRBJ2-1	TRBD2	TGTGCCAGCTTACCCGGGACTAAAAGCAATGAGCAGTTCTTC	CASLPGTKSNEQFF
TRBV20-1	many	TRBJ1-2	NA	TGCAGTGCTAGATCCACAACGGCGCAAAACTATGGCTACACCTTC	CSARSTTAQNYGYTF
TRBV7-6	many	TRBJ2-5	TRBD2	TGTGCCAGCAGTCGGGGGAGCGGGAGGGCCCGCGGGGAGACCCAGTACTTC	CASSRGSGRARGETQYF
TRBV20-1	many	TRBJ1-6	NA	TGCAGTGCTAGCATCGGGGGAGAGCAGAGTTCACCCCTCCACTTT	CSASIGGEQSSPLHF
TRBV24-1	few	TRBJ2-7	NA	TGTGCCGCCAGTGATCCCGGTACCGGGTCTTTCGAGCAGTACTTC	CAASDPGTGSFEQYF
TRBV19	many	TRBJ2-5	TRBD1	TGTGCCAGTTCCGGCGGACAGGGGTTTACCCAGTACTTC	CASSGGQGFTQYF
TRBV19	few	TRBJ1-2	TRBD1	TGTGCCAGTAGTAGGGGACAGGTAGACTATGGCTACACCTTC	CASSRGQVDYGYTF
TRBV5-1	NA	TRBJ2-3	TRBD2	TGCGCCAGCAGCTTGGCCGGGACTAGCGGGTCAGATACGCACTATTTT	CASSLAGTSGSDTHYF
TRBV5-1	many	TRBJ2-5	NA	TGCGCCAGCAGCTCCTCCAACCAAGAGACCCAGTACTTC	CASSSSNQETQYF
TRBV27	many	TRBJ2-1	NA	TGTGCCAGCACCCACGGGCAGGGGCCTTACAATGAGCAGTTCTTC	CASTHGQGPYNEQFF
TRBV7-8	few	TRBJ1-3	NA	TGTGCCAGCAGATTAGGGGCCAGGACAGCTGTAAGCACCATATATTTT	CASRLGARTAVSTIYF
TRBV5-6	many	TRBJ1-2	NA	TGTGCCAGCAGCTTGGAATTGGAGGGCTACACCTTC	CASSLELEGYTF
TRBV2	NA	TRBJ2-3	NA	TGTGCCAGCGGACCCCGCTTTGGCGCAGATACGCAGTATTTT	CASGPRFGADTQYF
TRBV19	NA	TRBJ1-3	NA	TGTGCCAGTAGTATAGGGACTAGCACCTTAGACGAATGGGGTGGAAACACCATATATTTT	CASSIGTSTLDEWGGNTIYF
TRBV7-2	many	TRBJ1-5	NA	TGTGCCAGCAGCTTTGACAGCAATCAGCCCCAGCATTTT	CASSFDSNQPQHF
TRBV3-1	few	TRBJ2-5	TRBD2	TGTGCCAGCAGCCAAGATCTGGGACTAGCGGGCGTACAAGAGACCCAGTACTTC	CASSQDLGLAGVQETQYF
TRBV19	many	TRBJ2-5	TRBD2	TGTGCCAGTACCCCGGGACTAGCGGGAAAAAGGGAGACCCAGTACTTC	CASTPGLAGKRETQYF
TRBV11-2	many	TRBJ1-1	TRBD1	TGTGCCAGCAGTCTGACCAGGGGGAAGGACACTGAAGCTTTCTTT	CASSLTRGKDTEAFF